These 27 T cell receptor beta chains share one sample of origin, sequenced in a study of CD4 T cells in relation to SARS-CoV-2 and coronaviruses. These TCRs' antigens remain unknown. Using immunoSEQ multiplex PCR, the repertoire was profiled, and TCRdb retains in-frame clones only, with some absent. The repertoire holds tens of thousands of clones, with roughly 82% as singletons. The sequenced material came from naive CD4+ T cells from PBMCs, cultured in vitro. Stated subset: naive CD4+ T cells isolated by negative enrichment. These receptors all come from an adult with COVID-19.

This clone was recorded only once. The gene calls are TRBV5-1 and TRBJ1-2, with unresolved D. Germline CDR1 SGHRS, CDR2 YFSETQ. The CDR3 has 16 amino acids. V was cut by 0 bases and J by 4 bases, with 16 bases left in between. CDR3 in amino acids: CASSLAFWGQIYGYTF. The DNA for the CDR3 is TGCGCCAGCAGCTTGGCTTTCTGGGGTCAGATCTATGGCTACACCTTC.

This clone occurred once. The chain is built from TRBV2 and TRBJ2-4; the D is unclear. CDR3 length: 16 residues. The V gene's germline CDR1 is SNHLY and CDR2 FYNNEI. V was clipped by 5 bases and J by 8 bases, with 22 bases between them. The CDR3 DNA reads TGTGCCAGCAGTTCCCGCTCGGGTTTTTCGGCTGACATTCAGTACTTC. It translates to CASSSRSGFSADIQYF.

This clone appeared a single time. The chain has TRBV15 and TRBJ2-3, with D unclear. Germline lookup yields CDR1 LNHNV and CDR2 YYDKDF (reference sequence). The CDR3 has 15 residues. The ends were cut back, 0 bases at V and 4 bases at J, with 11 bases in the middle. The CDR3 is CATSRDLARPDTQYF. The CDR3 coding sequence is TGTGCCACCAGCAGAGATTTGGCGCGCCCAGATACGCAGTATTTT.

The rearrangement links TRBV6-5 to TRBJ2-7; 10 nucleotides line up with TRBD2. Germline CDR1 MNHEY, CDR2 SVGAGI. V dropped 6 bases and J dropped 3; count of bases not matched to a gene: 8. There are 15 residues in the CDR3. Here the CDR3 reads CASRVTSGTHYEQYF. CDR3 bases: TGTGCCAGCAGGGTAACTAGCGGGACTCACTACGAGCAGTACTTC.

This chain connects TRBV10-3 to TRBJ2-1; D may be TRBD1 or TRBD2 (5 bases each). The V gene's germline CDR1 is ENHRY and CDR2 SYGVKD. V was trimmed by 6 bases and J by 7 bases, leaving 16 bases between them. The CDR3 has 14 amino acids. The CDR3 DNA sequence: TGTGCCATCAGGGGGGACGGTCTTTGGAATGAGCAGTTCTTC. Its protein product is CAIRGDGLWNEQFF.

This rearrangement joins TRBV18 to TRBJ2-5, with 7 bases fitting TRBD1. Germline V CDR1 and CDR2: KGHSH, LQKENI. Germline trimming cut 5 bases from V and 7 bases from J; bases unmatched to any gene: 10. The CDR3 is 14 amino acids. The CDR3 region has the DNA TGTGCCAGCTCATTGGACAGGAGTGGCGGGACCCAGTACTTC. Its translation: CASSLDRSGGTQYF. The full variable domain, completed using reference TRBV18 and TRBJ2-5, is NAGVMQNPRHLVRRRGQEARLRCSPMKGHSHVYWYRQLPEEGLKFMVYLQKENIIDESGMPKERFSAEFPKEGPSILRIQQVVRGDSAAYFCASSLDRSGGTQYFGPGTRLLVL.

The V and J genes are TRBV28 and TRBJ2-3; TRBD2 might be the D (6 bases). Germline-derived CDR1 and CDR2 are MDHEN and SYDVKM. Trimming pared 4 bases from V and 5 bases from J, leaving 10 bases between. This CDR3 spans 13 amino acids. The CDR3 DNA sequence: TGTGCCAGCAGTTGGGGGGTTCGAGATACGCAGTATTTT. Amino acids: CASSWGVRDTQYF.

The chain carries TRBV2 and TRBJ2-5, with D maybe TRBD1 (6 bases). CDR1 SNHLY and CDR2 FYNNEI come from the germline V gene. This CDR3 comprises 16 residues. V was clipped by 4 bases and J by 4 bases, with 19 bases between them. In nucleotides, the CDR3 is TGTGCCAGCAGTGGCTCCGCAGGGTTAGGGGGAGAGACCCAGTACTTC. Protein: CASSGSAGLGGETQYF.

V is TRBV28 and J is TRBJ1-2, with 8 bases aligning to TRBD1. With V trimmed by 7 bases and J by 6 bases, 4 bases remained unmatched. This CDR3 comprises 12 residues. Germline V gene lookup returns CDR1 MDHEN and CDR2 SYDVKM. This CDR3 is CASNQQGDGYTF. CDR3 in DNA: TGTGCCAGCAACCAACAGGGGGATGGCTACACCTTC.

The chain couples TRBV3-1 (or the pseudogene TRBV3-2) to TRBJ1-1; a weak D match, TRBD1 (5 bases). The germline V gene encodes CDR1 LGHDT and CDR2 YNNKEL (reference sequence). The CDR3 is made up of 13 amino acids. V was cut by 0 bases and J by 10 bases, with 12 bases left in between. CDR3 sequence: CASSQDGGSGAFF. In DNA form, the CDR3 reads TGTGCCAGCAGCCAAGATGGGGGATCGGGAGCTTTCTTT.

This clone was seen a handful of times. This rearrangement joins TRBV14 to TRBJ2-3; no reliable D call. From germline, CDR1 is SGHDN and CDR2 FVKESK. V lost 0 bases, J lost 2 bases, and 12 bases lay in between. This CDR3 contains 16 residues. Written as DNA, the CDR3 is TGTGCCAGCAGCCAAGATTTCCGGACGGACACAGATACGCAGTATTTT. Residues: CASSQDFRTDTDTQYF.

The rearrangement links TRBV4-1 to TRBJ2-7; TRBD2 matches 8 bases. The germline V gene has CDR1 MGHRA and CDR2 YSYEKL. With V trimmed by 1 base and J by 4 bases, 3 bases remained unmatched. This CDR3 spans 14 amino acids. The CDR3 loop is CASSQAGLGYEQYF. The CDR3 region has the DNA TGCGCCAGCAGCCAAGCGGGACTAGGATACGAGCAGTACTTC.

This clone was counted a few times. The genes are TRBV30 and TRBJ1-5; D remains ambiguous. The CDR3 has 13 amino acids. Germline V gene sequence: CDR1 GTSNPN, CDR2 SVGIG (reference sequence). With 5 bases removed from V and 3 bases from J, the gap between germline ends came to 11 bases. CDR3 nucleotides: TGTGCCTGGGCACGGGCCAACAATCAGCCCCAGCATTTT. It is translated as CAWARANNQPQHF.

V usage is TRBV28 and J usage is TRBJ1-2; no definite D call. Per the germline V gene, CDR1 is MDHEN and CDR2 is SYDVKM. The CDR3 spans 16 residues. The V gene lost 4 bases and the J gene lost 8 bases, with 23 bases spanning the gap. In DNA form, the CDR3 reads TGTGCCAGCAGTTCCCCCAATTATTTGTCCCGCCTGGGCTACACCTTC. It yields the protein CASSSPNYLSRLGYTF.

The chain joins TRBV9 to TRBJ2-7; D perhaps matches TRBD2 (5 bases). This CDR3 region has 15 residues. The V gene lost 1 base and the J gene lost 4 bases, with 15 bases spanning the gap. The germline CDR1 and CDR2 sequences are SGDLS and YYNGEE. CDR3 in DNA: TGTGCCAGCAGCGTATCTGCGAGGGCCGGGTACGAGCAGTACTTC. Translating gives CASSVSARAGYEQYF.

The gene calls are TRBV6-5 and TRBJ2-7; TRBD1 matches 12 bases. This CDR3 is 14 amino acids long. Trimming removed 8 bases from V and 4 bases from J; junction bases left unmatched: 6. Germline CDR1 is MNHEY and CDR2 is SVGAGI. This CDR3 is CASVPGQGAYEQYF. DNA for the CDR3: TGTGCCAGCGTCCCGGGACAGGGGGCTTACGAGCAGTACTTC.

The chain couples TRBV19 to TRBJ2-5, with TRBD2 as a possible D gene (6 bases). Trimming left V 4 bases short and J 7 bases short, with 13 bases between. CDR3 length: 13 residues. Germline values: CDR1 LNHDA, CDR2 SQIVND (reference sequence). CDR3: CASSTGLGGTQYF. The CDR3 bases are TGTGCCAGTAGTACCGGATTGGGGGGGACCCAGTACTTC.

The chain employs TRBV28 and TRBJ1-2; D not certain. The V gene lost 3 bases and the J gene lost 4 bases, with 3 bases spanning the gap. CDR3 size: 11 residues. CDR1 is MDHEN, CDR2 SYDVKM, per germline. CDR3 sequence (DNA): TGTGCCAGCAGTTTTCGCTATGGCTACACCTTC. Protein: CASSFRYGYTF.

The rearrangement joins TRBV3-1 (or the pseudogene TRBV3-2) to TRBJ1-1; a weak D match, TRBD1 (5 bases). The CDR3 extends over 15 amino acids. Trimming removed 1 base at V and 0 bases at J, with 9 bases between. The V gene's germline CDR1 is LGHDT and CDR2 YNNKEL (reference sequence). Here the CDR3 DNA reads TGTGCCAGCAGCCAAGTGGGGGGACTGAACACTGAAGCTTTCTTT. Translated: CASSQVGGLNTEAFF.

The chain has TRBV30 and TRBJ2-1; tentative D call: TRBD2 (5 bases). Trimming pared 0 bases from V and 6 bases from J, leaving 9 bases between. The CDR3 runs to 13 residues. Germline assignment: CDR1 GTSNPN and CDR2 SVGIG (reference sequence). CDR3 sequence: CAWSVQSGNEQFF. CDR3 nucleotides: TGTGCCTGGAGTGTCCAGAGCGGCAATGAGCAGTTCTTC.

The chain recombines TRBV7-6 with TRBJ1-4; maybe TRBD1 (5 bases). Germline CDR1 and CDR2: SGHVS and FNYEAQ. This CDR3 is built from 16 residues. V was pared by 5 bases and J by 2 bases, with 15 bases between. CDR3 protein: CASSPWGGSTNEKLFF. Here the CDR3 DNA reads TGTGCCAGCAGCCCGTGGGGGGGGTCCACTAATGAAAAACTGTTTTTT.

The chain links TRBV5-1 to TRBJ1-2; D is perhaps TRBD1 (5 bases). This CDR3 contains 13 residues. With 4 bases removed from V and 3 bases from J, the gap between germline ends came to 10 bases. CDR1 is SGHRS, CDR2 YFSETQ, per germline. The CDR3 reads CASSLMGDYGYTF. The CDR3 coding sequence is TGCGCCAGCAGCCTGATGGGGGACTATGGCTACACCTTC.

This chain joins TRBV19 and TRBJ1-5; 7 positions match TRBD1. Per the germline V gene, CDR1 is LNHDA and CDR2 is SQIVND (reference sequence). The junction had 10 bases not matched to a gene; V was cut back by 5 bases and J by 3 bases. CDR3 size: 16 residues. CDR3 protein: CASSFPGTEFNQPQHF. The DNA of the CDR3 is TGTGCCAGTAGTTTCCCCGGGACAGAATTCAATCAGCCCCAGCATTTT.

V is TRBV24-1 and J is TRBJ2-1; unclear D gene. Trimming stripped 6 bases from V and 10 bases from J, with 12 bases between. Germline V gene sequence: CDR1 KGHDR, CDR2 SFDVKD. The CDR3 consists of 12 residues. CDR3 amino acids: CATSQDVVEQFF. CDR3 DNA sequence: TGTGCCACCAGTCAGGACGTCGTAGAGCAGTTCTTC.

This clone has only a few counts. This chain connects TRBV28 to TRBJ1-1, with D maybe TRBD1 (6 bases). The V end was cut by 7 bases, the J end by 7 bases, with 13 bases between. Looked up from germline, CDR1 is MDHEN and CDR2 is SYDVKM. The CDR3 runs 12 residues. The CDR3 is CASTTGYIEAFF. CDR3 DNA sequence: TGTGCCAGCACCACAGGGTACATTGAAGCTTTCTTT.

The V call is TRBV27, the J call TRBJ2-1, with 13 bases that match TRBD2. CDR1 and CDR2 (germline): MNHEY, SMNVEV (reference sequence). The CDR3 length is 16 residues. V lost 5 bases, J lost 4 bases, and 5 bases stayed unmatched. The chain's CDR3 is CASSARLAGGYNEQFF. The CDR3 DNA is TGTGCCAGCAGTGCAAGACTAGCGGGAGGATACAATGAGCAGTTCTTC.

The chain joins TRBV5-4 to TRBJ2-7; perhaps TRBD2 as D (5 bases). V lost 5 bases, J lost 0 bases, and 18 bases lay in between. Germline V lookup: CDR1 SGHNT, CDR2 YYREEE (reference sequence). The CDR3 has 16 amino acids. The CDR3 protein is CASRRGLTESSYEQYF. CDR3 DNA: TGTGCCAGCAGGCGAGGACTGACGGAAAGCTCCTACGAGCAGTACTTC.